One and the same sample provided the 2 T cell receptor beta chains below, sequenced in a study of vaccination effects on CD4 cells after COVID-19. Antigen specificity for these receptors is unknown. The method was immunoSEQ multiplex PCR; TCRdb's version includes in-frame clones alone and lacks a portion of them. The data show 40,000 to 50,000 clones, with around 70% seen just once and 20% to 30% held by the top ten. Before sequencing, viral peptide pools were used by the ViraFEST assay to expand antigen-specific CD4+ T cells. The authors isolated CD4+ T cells after around 11 days of culture. In the vaccine recipients, nucleocapsid antibodies were negative and there was no prior SARS-CoV-2 infection. This sample comprised CD4+ T cells from PBMCs cultured with HCoV-OC43 spike peptides, obtained before COVID-19 vaccination. Subset described: HCoV-OC43 spike overlapping peptide pool stimulation. The receptor set was obtained from a human donor who received a COVID-19 vaccine.

The rearrangement links TRBV6-1 to TRBJ1-1, with no clear D. The CDR3 runs to 13 residues. The germline gives CDR1 MNHNS, CDR2 SASEGT. V was shortened by 3 bases and J by 0 bases, with 5 bases between the two germline ends. CDR3: CASSDSLNTEAFF. The CDR3 DNA reads as TGTGCCAGCAGTGACAGTCTGAACACTGAAGCTTTCTTT.

Concerning this clone itself: At one of its ends the junction is not consistent with the germline gene, which may arise from a read error. The J gene is TRBJ1-4, the V gene TRBV2; the D gene is possibly TRBD1 (5 bases). Germline V CDR1 and CDR2: SNHLY, FYNNEI. The CDR3 has 14 residues. The CDR3 DNA reads TGTGCCAGCAGAGAAGGGGTCGTTAATGAAAAACTGTTTTTT. Its protein is CASREGVVNEKLFF.